This T cell receptor beta chain was sequenced during a study of T cell changes during pregnancy in multiple sclerosis. The CDR3 loop spans 16 amino acids. The J segment lost 1 base and the V segment lost 0 bases, leaving 2 bases of the junction unmatched. Looked up from germline, CDR1 is MGHRA and CDR2 is YSYEKL. Some clones are missing from TCRdb's copy, which holds only in-frame ones; the method was immunoSEQ multiplex PCR. In the table there are over 30,000 clones, about 91% of which are singletons. This clone was observed once. The chain uses TRBV4-1 and TRBJ1-2; 10 bases align to TRBD1. The source of this sequence is a female donor with multiple sclerosis, enrolled in a pregnancy study. The material was CD4+ T cells from peripheral blood mononuclear cells, obtained in the third trimester of pregnancy. The CDR3 spells CASSQEWDRGNYGYTF. As DNA, the CDR3 is TGCGCCAGCAGCCAAGAATGGGACAGGGGTAACTATGGCTACACCTTC.